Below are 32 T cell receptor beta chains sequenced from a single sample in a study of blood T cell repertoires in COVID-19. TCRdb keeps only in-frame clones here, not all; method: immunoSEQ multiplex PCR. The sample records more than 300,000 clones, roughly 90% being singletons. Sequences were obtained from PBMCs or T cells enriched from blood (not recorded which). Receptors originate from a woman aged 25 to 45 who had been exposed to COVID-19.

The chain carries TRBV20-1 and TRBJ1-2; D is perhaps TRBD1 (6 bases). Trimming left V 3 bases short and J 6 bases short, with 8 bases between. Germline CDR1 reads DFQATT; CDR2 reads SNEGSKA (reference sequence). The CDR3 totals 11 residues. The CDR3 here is CSASWTDGYTF. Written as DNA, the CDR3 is TGCAGTGCTAGCTGGACAGATGGCTACACCTTC.

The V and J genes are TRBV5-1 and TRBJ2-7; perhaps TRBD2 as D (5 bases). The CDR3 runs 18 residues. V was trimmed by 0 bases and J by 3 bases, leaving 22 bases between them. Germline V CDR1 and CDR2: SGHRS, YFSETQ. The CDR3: CASSLAVGNMEEFYEQYF. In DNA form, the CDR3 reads TGCGCCAGCAGCTTGGCCGTAGGCAATATGGAGGAATTCTACGAGCAGTACTTC.

In DNA form, the CDR3 reads TGCAGCGTTGAAAACTCTTCTGGAAACACCATATATTTT. Amino acid sequence: CSVENSSGNTIYF. The rearrangement links TRBV29-1 to TRBJ1-3; no reliable D call. Trimming left V 2 bases short and J 1 base short, with 6 bases between. Per the germline V gene, CDR1 is SQVTM and CDR2 is ANQGSEA. The CDR3 is 13 residues long.

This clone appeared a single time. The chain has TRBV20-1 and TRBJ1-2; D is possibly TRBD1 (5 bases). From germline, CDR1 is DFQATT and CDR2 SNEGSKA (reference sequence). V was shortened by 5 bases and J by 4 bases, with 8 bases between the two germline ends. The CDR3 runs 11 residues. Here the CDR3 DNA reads TGCAGTGCTGGAGGGGCCTATGGCTACACCTTC. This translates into CSAGGAYGYTF.

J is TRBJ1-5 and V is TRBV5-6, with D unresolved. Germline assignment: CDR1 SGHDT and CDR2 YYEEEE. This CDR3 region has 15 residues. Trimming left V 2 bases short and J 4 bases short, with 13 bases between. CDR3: CASSLSSVLNQPQHF. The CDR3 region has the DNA TGTGCCAGCAGCTTAAGCAGCGTCTTAAATCAGCCCCAGCATTTT.

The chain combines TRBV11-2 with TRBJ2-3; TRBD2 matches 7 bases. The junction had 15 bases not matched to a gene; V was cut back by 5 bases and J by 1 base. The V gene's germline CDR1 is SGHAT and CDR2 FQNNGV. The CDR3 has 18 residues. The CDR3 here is CASSLWEGRSTGTDTQYF. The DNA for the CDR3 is TGTGCCAGCAGCCTGTGGGAGGGCCGGAGCACGGGCACAGATACGCAGTATTTT.

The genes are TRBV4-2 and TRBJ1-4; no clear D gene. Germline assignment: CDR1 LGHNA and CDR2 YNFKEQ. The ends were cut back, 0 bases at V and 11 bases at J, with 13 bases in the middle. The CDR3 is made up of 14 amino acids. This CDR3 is CASSQDSSPEKLFF. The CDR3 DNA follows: TGTGCCAGCAGCCAAGATTCGTCGCCCGAGAAACTGTTTTTT.

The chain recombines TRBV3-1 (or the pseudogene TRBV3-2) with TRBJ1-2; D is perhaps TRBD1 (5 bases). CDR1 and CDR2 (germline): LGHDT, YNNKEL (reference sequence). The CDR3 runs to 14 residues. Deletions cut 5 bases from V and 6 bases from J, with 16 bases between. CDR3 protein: CASSSRTRWDGYTF. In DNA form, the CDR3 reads TGTGCCAGCAGCTCCCGGACAAGGTGGGATGGCTACACCTTC.

CDR3 sequence (DNA): TGTGCCAGCAGTTCGGGTGGGTTTGGCTACACCTTC. Translating gives CASSSGGFGYTF. The chain has TRBV6-5 and TRBJ1-2, with unresolved D. The CDR3 extends over 12 amino acids. The germline V gene has CDR1 MNHEY and CDR2 SVGAGI. V shed 4 bases and J shed 7 bases, with 10 bases lying between them.

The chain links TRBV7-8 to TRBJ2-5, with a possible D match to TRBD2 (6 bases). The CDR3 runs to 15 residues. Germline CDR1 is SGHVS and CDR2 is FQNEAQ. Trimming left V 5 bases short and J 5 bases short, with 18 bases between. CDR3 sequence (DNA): TGTGCCAGCAGCAAAGGAGGGGAGATATTTGAGACCCAGTACTTC. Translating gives CASSKGGEIFETQYF.

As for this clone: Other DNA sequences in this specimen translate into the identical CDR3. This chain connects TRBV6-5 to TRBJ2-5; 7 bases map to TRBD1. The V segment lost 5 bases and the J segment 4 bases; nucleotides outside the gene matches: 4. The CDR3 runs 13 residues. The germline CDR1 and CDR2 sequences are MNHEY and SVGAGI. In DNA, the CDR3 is TGTGCCAGCAGTCGACAGGGTGGAGAGACCCAGTACTTC. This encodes CASSRQGGETQYF.

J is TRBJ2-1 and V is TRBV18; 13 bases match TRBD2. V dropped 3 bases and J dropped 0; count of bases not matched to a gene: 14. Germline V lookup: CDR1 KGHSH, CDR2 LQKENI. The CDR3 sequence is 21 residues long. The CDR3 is CASSPRRELAGGQSSYNEQFF. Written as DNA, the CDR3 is TGTGCCAGCTCACCTAGGCGGGAACTAGCGGGGGGGCAAAGCTCCTACAATGAGCAGTTCTTC.

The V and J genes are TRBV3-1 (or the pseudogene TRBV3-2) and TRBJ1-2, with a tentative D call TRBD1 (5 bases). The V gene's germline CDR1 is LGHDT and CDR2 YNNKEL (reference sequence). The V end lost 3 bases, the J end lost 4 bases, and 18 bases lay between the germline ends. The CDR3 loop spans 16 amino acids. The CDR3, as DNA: TGTGCCAGCAGCCAGTCCCCATCGACAGCACCCTATGGCTACACCTTC. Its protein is CASSQSPSTAPYGYTF.

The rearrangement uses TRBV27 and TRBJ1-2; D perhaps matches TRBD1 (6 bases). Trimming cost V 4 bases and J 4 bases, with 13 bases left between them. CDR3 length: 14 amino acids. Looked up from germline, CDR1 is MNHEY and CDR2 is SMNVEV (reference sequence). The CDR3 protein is CASSSQDRPYGYTF. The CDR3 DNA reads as TGTGCCAGCAGTTCCCAAGACAGGCCCTATGGCTACACCTTC.

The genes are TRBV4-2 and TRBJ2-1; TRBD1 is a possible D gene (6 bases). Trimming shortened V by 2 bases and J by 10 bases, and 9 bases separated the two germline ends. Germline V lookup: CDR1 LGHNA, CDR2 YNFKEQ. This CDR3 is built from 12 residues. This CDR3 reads CASSQSQGEQFF. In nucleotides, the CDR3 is TGTGCCAGCAGCCAAAGCCAGGGGGAGCAGTTCTTC.

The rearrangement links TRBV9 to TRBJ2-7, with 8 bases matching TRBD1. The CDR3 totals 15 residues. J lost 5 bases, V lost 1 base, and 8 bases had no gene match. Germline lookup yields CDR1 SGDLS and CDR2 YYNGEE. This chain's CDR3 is CASSVLPDRVHEQYF. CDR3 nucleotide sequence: TGTGCCAGCAGCGTACTTCCGGACAGGGTTCACGAGCAGTACTTC.

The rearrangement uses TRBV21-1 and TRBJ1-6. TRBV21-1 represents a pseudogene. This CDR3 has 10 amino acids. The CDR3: CAHPGSPLHF. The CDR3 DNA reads TGTGCCCACCCGGGTTCACCCCTCCACTTT.

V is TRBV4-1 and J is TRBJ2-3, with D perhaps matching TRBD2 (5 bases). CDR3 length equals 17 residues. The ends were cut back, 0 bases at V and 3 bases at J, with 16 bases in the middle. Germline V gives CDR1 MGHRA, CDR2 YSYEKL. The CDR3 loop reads CASSQEVFRTRTDTQYF. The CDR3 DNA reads TGCGCCAGCAGCCAAGAGGTCTTTCGAACTAGGACAGATACGCAGTATTTT.

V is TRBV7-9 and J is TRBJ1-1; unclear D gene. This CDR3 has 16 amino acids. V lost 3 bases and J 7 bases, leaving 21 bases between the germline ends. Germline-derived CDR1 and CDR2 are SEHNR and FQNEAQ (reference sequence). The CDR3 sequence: CASSFIVPTPHDEAFF. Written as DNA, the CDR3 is TGTGCCAGCAGCTTTATAGTCCCTACCCCGCACGATGAAGCTTTCTTT.

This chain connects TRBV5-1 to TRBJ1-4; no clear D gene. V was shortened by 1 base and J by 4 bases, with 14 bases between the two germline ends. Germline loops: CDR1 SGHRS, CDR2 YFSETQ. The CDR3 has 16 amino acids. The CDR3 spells CASSLISPGNNEKLFF. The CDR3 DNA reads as TGCGCCAGCAGCTTGATTTCTCCAGGCAATAATGAAAAACTGTTTTTT.

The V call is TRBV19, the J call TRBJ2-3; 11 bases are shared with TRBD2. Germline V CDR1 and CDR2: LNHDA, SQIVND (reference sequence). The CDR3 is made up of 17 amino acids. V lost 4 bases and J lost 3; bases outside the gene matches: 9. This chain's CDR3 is CASSKEGSGGVTDTQYF. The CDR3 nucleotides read TGTGCCAGTAGTAAGGAGGGTAGCGGGGGGGTTACAGATACGCAGTATTTT.

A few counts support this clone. The CDR3 nucleotides read TGTGCCAGCAGCCCCCTAGCCAAAAACATTCAGTACTTC. This encodes CASSPLAKNIQYF. The J gene is TRBJ2-4, the V gene TRBV7-8; D remains unclear. V lost 5 bases and J 0 bases, leaving 5 bases between the germline ends. CDR1 is SGHVS and CDR2 is FQNEAQ in the germline V gene. The CDR3 has 13 amino acids. Full variable domain (remainder filled in from reference TRBV7-8 and TRBJ2-4): GAGVSQSPRYKVAKRGQDVALRCDPISGHVSLFWYQQALGQGPEFLTYFQNEAQLDKSGLPSDRFFAERPEGSVSTLKIQRTQQEDSAVYLCASSPLAKNIQYFGAGTRLSVL.

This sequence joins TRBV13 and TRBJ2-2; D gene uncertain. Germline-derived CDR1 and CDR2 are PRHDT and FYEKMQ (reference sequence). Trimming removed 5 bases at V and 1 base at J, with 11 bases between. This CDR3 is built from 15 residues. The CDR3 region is CASSGLRRNTGELFF. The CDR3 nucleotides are TGTGCCAGCAGCGGGCTCCGTAGGAACACCGGGGAGCTGTTTTTT.

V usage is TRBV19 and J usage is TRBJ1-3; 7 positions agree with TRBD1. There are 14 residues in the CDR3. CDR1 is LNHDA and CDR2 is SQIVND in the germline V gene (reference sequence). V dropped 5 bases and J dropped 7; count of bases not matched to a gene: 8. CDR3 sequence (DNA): TGTGCCAGTAGTCCGACAGGGTTCTCTAACACCATATATTTT. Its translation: CASSPTGFSNTIYF.

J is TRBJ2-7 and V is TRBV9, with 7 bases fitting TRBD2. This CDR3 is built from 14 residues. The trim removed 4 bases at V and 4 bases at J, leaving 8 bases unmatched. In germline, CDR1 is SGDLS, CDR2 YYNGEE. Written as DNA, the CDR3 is TGTGCCAGCAGCCCTGGGACTATGGAATACGAGCAGTACTTC. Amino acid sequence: CASSPGTMEYEQYF.

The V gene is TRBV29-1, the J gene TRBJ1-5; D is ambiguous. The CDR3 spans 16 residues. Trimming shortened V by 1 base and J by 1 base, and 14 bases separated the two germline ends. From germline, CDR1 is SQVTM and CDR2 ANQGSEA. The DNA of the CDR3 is TGCAGCGTTGAAGCCTATGGAGAGGGCAGCAATCAGCCCCAGCATTTT. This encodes CSVEAYGEGSNQPQHF.

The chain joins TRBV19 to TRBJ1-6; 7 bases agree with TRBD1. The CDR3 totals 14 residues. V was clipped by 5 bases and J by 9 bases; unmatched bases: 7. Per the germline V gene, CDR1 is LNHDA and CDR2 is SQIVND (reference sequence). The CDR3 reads CASSPGQNVSPLHF. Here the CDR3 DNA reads TGTGCCAGTAGTCCGGGACAGAACGTTTCACCCCTCCACTTT. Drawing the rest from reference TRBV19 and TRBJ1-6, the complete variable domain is DGGITQSPKYLFRKEGQNVTLSCEQNLNHDAMYWYRQDPGQGLRLIYYSQIVNDFQKGDIAEGYSVSREKKESFPLTVTSAQKNPTAFYLCASSPGQNVSPLHFGNGTRLTVT.

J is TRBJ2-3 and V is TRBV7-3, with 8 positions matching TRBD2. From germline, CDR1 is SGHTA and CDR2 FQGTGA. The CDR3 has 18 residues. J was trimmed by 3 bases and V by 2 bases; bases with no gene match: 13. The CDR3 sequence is CASSLERGGESQTDTQYF. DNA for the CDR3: TGTGCCAGCAGCTTAGAACGGGGGGGCGAGTCCCAAACAGATACGCAGTATTTT.

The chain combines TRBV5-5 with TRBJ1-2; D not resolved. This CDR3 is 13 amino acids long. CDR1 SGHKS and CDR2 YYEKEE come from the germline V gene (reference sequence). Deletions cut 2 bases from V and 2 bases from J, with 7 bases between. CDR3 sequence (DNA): TGTGCCAGCAGCTTCCCAGGAAACTATGGCTACACCTTC. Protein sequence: CASSFPGNYGYTF.

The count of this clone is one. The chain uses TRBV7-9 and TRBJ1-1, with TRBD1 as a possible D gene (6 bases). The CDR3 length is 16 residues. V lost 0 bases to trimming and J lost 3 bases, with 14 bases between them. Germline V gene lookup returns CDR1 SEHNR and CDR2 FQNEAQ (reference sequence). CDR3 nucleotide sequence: TGTGCCAGCAGCTTAGCGAGAAACAGGGTCGACACTGAAGCTTTCTTT. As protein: CASSLARNRVDTEAFF. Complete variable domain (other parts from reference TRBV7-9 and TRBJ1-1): DTGVSQNPRHKITKRGQNVTFRCDPISEHNRLYWYRQTLGQGPEFLTYFQNEAQLEKSRLLSDRFSAERPKGSFSTLEIQRTEQGDSAMYLCASSLARNRVDTEAFFGQGTRLTVV.

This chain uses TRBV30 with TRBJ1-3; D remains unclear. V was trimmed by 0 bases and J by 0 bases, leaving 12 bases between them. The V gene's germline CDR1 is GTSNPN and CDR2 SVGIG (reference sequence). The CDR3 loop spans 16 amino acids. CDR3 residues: CAWSVGGSNSGNTIYF. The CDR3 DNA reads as TGTGCCTGGAGTGTAGGCGGATCAAACTCTGGAAACACCATATATTTT.

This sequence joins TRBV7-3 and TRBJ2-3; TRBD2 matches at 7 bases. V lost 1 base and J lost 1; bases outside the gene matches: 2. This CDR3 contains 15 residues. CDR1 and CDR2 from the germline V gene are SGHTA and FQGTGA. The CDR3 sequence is CASSLMAGGTDTQYF. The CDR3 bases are TGTGCCAGCAGCTTAATGGCGGGGGGCACAGATACGCAGTATTTT.